This T cell receptor (beta chain) was recovered during a study of T cell repertoires in cytomegalovirus infection. In the study overall: Public TCR beta signature analysis indicated the presence of both CMV infection and matching HLA type.

Broader study findings: Carriage of CMV together with the relevant HLA was identifiable through cumulative public TCR beta family frequency. CMV-specific HLA-C-restricted TCR beta clonotypes dominated the ex vivo response.

TCRdb processed the reads anew with MiXCR; each CDR3 protein has one entry. The data hold 450,000 to 650,000 distinct CDR3 sequences, with approximately 25% observed a single time. Germline V lookup: CDR1 SNHLY, CDR2 FYNNEI. V lost 6 bases, J lost 2 bases, and 14 bases lay in between. This CDR3 region has 14 residues. As to this clonotype: What it binds is not known.

This TCR was recovered from a human donor in good health (CMV status not recorded). Some clones in this sample may be carry-over from other donors' samples. This chain connects TRBV2 to TRBJ2-7; D is possibly TRBD1 or TRBD2 (5 bases each). The specimen was PBMCs. The chain's CDR3 is CASRRGGGTYEQYF. In DNA, the CDR3 is TGTGCCAGCAGGCGCGGTGGGGGTACCTACGAGCAGTACTTC. Full variable domain (remainder filled in from reference TRBV2 and TRBJ2-7): EPEVTQTPSHQVTQMGQEVILRCVPISNHLYFYWYRQILGQKVEFLVSFYNNEISEKSEIFDDQFSVERPDGSNFTLKIRSTKLEDSAMYFCASRRGGGTYEQYFGPGTRLTVT.